This record looks at one T cell receptor (beta chain) sequence and its context. The record originates from a study of blood T cell repertoires in COVID-19. The CDR3 covers 15 residues. With 0 bases removed from V and 6 bases from J, the gap between germline ends came to 12 bases. The V gene's germline CDR1 is MGHRA and CDR2 YSYEKL. Only in-frame clones appear in the TCRdb table, and some are missing; sequencing was by immunoSEQ multiplex PCR. Of some 350,000 clones listed, around 87% are singletons. This receptor was taken from a woman in her twenties or thirties who had recovered from COVID-19. V usage is TRBV4-1 and J usage is TRBJ1-5; tentatively, D is TRBD1 (6 bases). Sequenced material: PBMCs or T cells enriched from blood (not recorded which). CDR3 DNA: TGCGCCAGCAGCCAAGATCCAGGGGCGATTCAGCCCCAGCATTTT. Amino acid sequence: CASSQDPGAIQPQHF.